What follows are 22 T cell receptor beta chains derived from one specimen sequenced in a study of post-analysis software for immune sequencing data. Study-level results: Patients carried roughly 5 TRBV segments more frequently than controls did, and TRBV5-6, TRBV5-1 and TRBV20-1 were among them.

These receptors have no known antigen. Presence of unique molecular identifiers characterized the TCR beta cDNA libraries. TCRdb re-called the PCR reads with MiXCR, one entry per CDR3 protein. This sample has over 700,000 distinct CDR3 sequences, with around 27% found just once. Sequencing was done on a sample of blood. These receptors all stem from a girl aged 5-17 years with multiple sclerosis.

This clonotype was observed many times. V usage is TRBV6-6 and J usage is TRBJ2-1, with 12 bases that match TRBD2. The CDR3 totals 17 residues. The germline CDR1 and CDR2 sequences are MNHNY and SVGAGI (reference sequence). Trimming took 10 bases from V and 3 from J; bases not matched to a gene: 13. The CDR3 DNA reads TGTGCCACCCGGAGGGGGGCTAGCGGGAGGGGCTACAATGAGCAGTTCTTC. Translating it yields CATRRGASGRGYNEQFF.

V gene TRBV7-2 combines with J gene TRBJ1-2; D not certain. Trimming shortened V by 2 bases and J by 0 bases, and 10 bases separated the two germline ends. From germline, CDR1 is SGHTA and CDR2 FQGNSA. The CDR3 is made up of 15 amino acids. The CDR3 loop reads CASSLSTGPNYGYTF. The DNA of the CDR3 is TGTGCCAGCAGCTTAAGTACCGGCCCTAACTATGGCTACACCTTC. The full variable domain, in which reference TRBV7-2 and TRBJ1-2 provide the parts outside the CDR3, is GAGVSQSPSNKVTEKGKDVELRCDPISGHTALYWYRQSLGQGLEFLIYFQGNSAPDKSGLPSDRFSAERTGGSVSTLTIQRTQQEDSAVYLCASSLSTGPNYGYTFGSGTRLTVV.

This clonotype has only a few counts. CDR3 in amino acids: CASSMRGVSYNEQFF. The CDR3 DNA is TGTGCCAGCAGTATGCGAGGGGTCTCCTACAATGAGCAGTTCTTC. The V gene is TRBV28, the J gene TRBJ2-1; D is possibly TRBD1 or TRBD2 (5 bases each). CDR1 is MDHEN and CDR2 is SYDVKM in the germline V gene. V lost 5 bases, J lost 0 bases, and 11 bases lay in between. The CDR3 totals 15 residues. Together with reference TRBV28 and TRBJ2-1, the CDR3 gives the full variable domain: DVKVTQSSRYLVKRTGEKVFLECVQDMDHENMFWYRQDPGLGLRLIYFSYDVKMKEKGDIPEGYSVSREKKERFSLILESASTNQTSMYLCASSMRGVSYNEQFFGPGTRLTVL.

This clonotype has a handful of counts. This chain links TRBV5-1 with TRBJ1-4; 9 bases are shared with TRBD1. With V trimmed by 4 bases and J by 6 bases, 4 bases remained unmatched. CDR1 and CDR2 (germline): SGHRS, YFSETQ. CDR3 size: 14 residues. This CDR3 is CASSRDRADEKLFF. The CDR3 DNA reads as TGCGCCAGCAGCCGGGACAGGGCCGATGAAAAACTGTTTTTT.

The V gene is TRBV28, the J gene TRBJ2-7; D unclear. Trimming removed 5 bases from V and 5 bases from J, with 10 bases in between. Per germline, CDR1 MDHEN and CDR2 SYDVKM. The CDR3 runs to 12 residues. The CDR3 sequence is CASSLLRHEQYF. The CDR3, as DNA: TGTGCCAGCAGTCTTCTCCGACACGAGCAGTACTTC.

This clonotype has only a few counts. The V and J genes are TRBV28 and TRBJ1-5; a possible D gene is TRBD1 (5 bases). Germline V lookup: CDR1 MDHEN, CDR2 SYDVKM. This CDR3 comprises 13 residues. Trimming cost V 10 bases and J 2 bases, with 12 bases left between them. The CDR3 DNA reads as TGTGCCATTCGTGGGGGGGGCAATCAGCCCCAGCATTTT. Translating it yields CAIRGGGNQPQHF.

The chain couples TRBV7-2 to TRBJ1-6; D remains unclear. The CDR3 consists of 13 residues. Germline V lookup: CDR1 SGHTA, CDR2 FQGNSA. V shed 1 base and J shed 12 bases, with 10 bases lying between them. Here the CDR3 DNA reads TGTGCCAGCAGCTTAGGAGCCGGCCGACCCCTCCACTTT. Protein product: CASSLGAGRPLHF.

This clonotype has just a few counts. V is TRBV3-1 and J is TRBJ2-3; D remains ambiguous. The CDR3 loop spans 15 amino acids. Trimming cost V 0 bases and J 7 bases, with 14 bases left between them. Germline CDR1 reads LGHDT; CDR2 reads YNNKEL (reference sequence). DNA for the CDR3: TGTGCCAGCAGCCAAGATAGGACGCCTACACATACGCAGTATTTT. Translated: CASSQDRTPTHTQYF.

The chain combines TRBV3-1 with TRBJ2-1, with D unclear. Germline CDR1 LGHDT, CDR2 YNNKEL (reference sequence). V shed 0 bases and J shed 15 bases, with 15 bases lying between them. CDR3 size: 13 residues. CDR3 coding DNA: TGTGCCAGCAGCCAAGATCTTGGTCCCCGGCTGTTCTTC. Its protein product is CASSQDLGPRLFF.

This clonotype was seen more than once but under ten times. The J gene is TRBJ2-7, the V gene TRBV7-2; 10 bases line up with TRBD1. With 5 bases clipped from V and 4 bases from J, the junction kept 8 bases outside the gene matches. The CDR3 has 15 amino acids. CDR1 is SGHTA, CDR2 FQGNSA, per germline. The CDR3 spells CASSPRGTGEYEQYF. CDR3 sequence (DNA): TGTGCCAGCAGCCCCCGGGGGACAGGGGAGTACGAGCAGTACTTC.

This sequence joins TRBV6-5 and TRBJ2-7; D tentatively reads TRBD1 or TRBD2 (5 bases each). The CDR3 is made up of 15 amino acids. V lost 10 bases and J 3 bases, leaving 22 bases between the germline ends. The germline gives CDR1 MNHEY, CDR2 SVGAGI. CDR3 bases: TGTGCCACCACTAGGATACGGGGCAGGGTCTACGAGCAGTACTTC. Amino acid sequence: CATTRIRGRVYEQYF.

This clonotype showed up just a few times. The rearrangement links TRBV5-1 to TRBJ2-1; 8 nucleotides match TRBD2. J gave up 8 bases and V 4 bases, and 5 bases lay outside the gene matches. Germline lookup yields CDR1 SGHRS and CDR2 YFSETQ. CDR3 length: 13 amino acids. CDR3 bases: TGCGCCAGCAGCCCCGGGGGGGAGGATGAGCAGTTCTTC. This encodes CASSPGGEDEQFF. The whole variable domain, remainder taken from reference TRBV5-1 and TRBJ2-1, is KAGVTQTPRYLIKTRGQQVTLSCSPISGHRSVSWYQQTPGQGLQFLFEYFSETQRNKGNFPGRFSGRQFSNSRSEMNVSTLELGDSALYLCASSPGGEDEQFFGPGTRLTVL.

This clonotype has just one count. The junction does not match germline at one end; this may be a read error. CDR3 DNA sequence: TGCAGTGCGGCCGGGACAGGGCTCCCAGATACGGAGTATTTT. It codes for CSAAGTGLPDTEYF. V gene TRBV20-1 combines with J gene TRBJ2-3, with 9 bases that match TRBD1. The CDR3 runs 14 residues. Germline CDR1 DFQATT, CDR2 SNEGSKA (reference sequence).

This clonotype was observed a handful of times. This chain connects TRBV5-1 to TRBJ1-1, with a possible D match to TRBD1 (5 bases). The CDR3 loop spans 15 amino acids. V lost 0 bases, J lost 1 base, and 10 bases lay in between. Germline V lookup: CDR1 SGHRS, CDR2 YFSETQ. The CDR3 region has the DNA TGCGCCAGCAGCTTGGAGTACGGGGGGAACACTGAAGCTTTCTTT. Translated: CASSLEYGGNTEAFF.

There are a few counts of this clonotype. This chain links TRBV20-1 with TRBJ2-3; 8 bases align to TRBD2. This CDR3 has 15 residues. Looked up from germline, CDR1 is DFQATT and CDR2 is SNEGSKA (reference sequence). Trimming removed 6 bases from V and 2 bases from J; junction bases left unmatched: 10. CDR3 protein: CSANSGLANTDTQYF. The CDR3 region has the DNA TGCAGTGCCAACTCTGGACTAGCAAACACAGATACGCAGTATTTT.

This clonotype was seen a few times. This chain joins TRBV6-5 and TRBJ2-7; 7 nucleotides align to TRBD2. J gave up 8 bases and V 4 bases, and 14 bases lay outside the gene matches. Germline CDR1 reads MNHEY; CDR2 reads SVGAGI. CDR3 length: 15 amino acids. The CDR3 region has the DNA TGTGCCAGCAGTTGGTCGGGGACTACCCCTAGCCAGCAGTACTTC. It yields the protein CASSWSGTTPSQQYF.

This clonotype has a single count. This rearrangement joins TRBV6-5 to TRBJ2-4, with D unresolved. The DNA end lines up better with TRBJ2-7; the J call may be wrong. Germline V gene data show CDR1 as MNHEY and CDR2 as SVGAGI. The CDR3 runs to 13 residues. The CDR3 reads CASSYSTRYEQYF. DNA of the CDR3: TGTGCCAGCAGTTACTCCACAAGGTACGAGCAGTACTTC.

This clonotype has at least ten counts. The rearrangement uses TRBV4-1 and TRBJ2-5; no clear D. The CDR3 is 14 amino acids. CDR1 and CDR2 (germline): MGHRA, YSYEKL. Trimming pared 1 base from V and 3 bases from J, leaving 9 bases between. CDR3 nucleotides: TGCGCCAGCAGCCAAGTCCACAGCAAAGAGACCCAGTACTTC. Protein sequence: CASSQVHSKETQYF.

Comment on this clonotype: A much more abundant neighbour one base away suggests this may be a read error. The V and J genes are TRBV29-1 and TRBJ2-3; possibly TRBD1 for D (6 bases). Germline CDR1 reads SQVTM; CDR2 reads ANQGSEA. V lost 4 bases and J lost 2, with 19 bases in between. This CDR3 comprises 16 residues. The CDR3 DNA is TGCAGCGTTGGTTATAGGTTGGGACACCCCACAGATACGCAGTATTTT. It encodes CSVGYRLGHPTDTQYF.

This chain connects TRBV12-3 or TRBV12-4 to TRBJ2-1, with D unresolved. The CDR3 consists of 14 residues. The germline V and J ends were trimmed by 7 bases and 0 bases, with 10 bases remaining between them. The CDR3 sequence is CASITGSSYNEQFF. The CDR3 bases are TGTGCCAGCATCACCGGAAGCTCCTACAATGAGCAGTTCTTC.

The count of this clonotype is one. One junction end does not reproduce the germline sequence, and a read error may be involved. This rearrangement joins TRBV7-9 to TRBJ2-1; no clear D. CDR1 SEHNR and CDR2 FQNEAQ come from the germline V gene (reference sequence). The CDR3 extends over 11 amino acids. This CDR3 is CVSSLYNEQFF. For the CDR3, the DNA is TGTGTCAGCAGCCTCTACAATGAGCAGTTCTTC. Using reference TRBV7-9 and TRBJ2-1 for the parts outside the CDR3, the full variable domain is DTGVSQNPRHKITKRGQNVTFRCDPISEHNRLYWYRQTLGQGPEFLTYFQNEAQLEKSRLLSDRFSAERPKGSFSTLEIQRTEQGDSAMYLCVSSLYNEQFFGPGTRLTVL.

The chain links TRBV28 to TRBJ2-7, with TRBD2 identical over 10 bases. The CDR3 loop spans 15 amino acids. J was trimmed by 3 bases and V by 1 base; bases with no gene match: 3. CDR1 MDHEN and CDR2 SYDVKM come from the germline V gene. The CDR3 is CASSLYSGRGYEQYF. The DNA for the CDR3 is TGTGCCAGCAGTTTATACAGCGGGAGGGGCTACGAGCAGTACTTC.